Presented here are 11 T cell receptor beta chains from one specimen sequenced in a study of blood T cell repertoires in COVID-19 (dated by TCRdb to 2019 to 2021). Library creation used the immunoSEQ multiplex PCR assay. The table comes from immuneACCESS by way of TCRdb, which keeps in-frame sequences with V and J called. Part of the clones is missing from these tables; in studies checked, under half for an unresolved V gene and the rest for unknown reasons. Within this sample are around 160,000 clones, with approximately 91% of them counted one time only. Roughly 2.3% of the sample rests with the top ten. Sequencing input: peripheral blood. All receptors come from a man aged 18 to 29 with acute or convalescent COVID-19.

In its sample, this clone was seen many times. The chain links TRBV30 to TRBJ2-7; 7 bases match TRBD1. After removal of 2 bases from V and 2 bases from J, the junction contained 9 bases not matched to a gene. Germline CDR1 and CDR2: GTSNPN and SVGIG (reference sequence). CDR3 size: 15 residues. This CDR3 is CAWSSTGIPTYEQYF. The CDR3, as DNA: TGTGCCTGGAGTTCGACAGGGATCCCTACCTACGAGCAGTACTTC.

The chain links TRBV3-1 (or the pseudogene TRBV3-2) to TRBJ2-7; 8 nucleotides align to TRBD2. The junction had 9 bases not matched to a gene; V was cut back by 4 bases and J by 4 bases. Germline CDR1 reads LGHDT; CDR2 reads YNNKEL (reference sequence). The length of the CDR3 is 15 residues. This CDR3 reads CASSPRTSLLYEQYF. The CDR3 nucleotides are TGTGCCAGCAGCCCCCGGACTAGCCTTCTTTACGAGCAGTACTTC.

Concerning this clone: Other nucleotide sequences in the sample specify the same CDR3. The chain uses TRBV14 and TRBJ1-1, with D possibly matching TRBD1 (6 bases). The CDR3 extends over 15 amino acids. Germline assignment: CDR1 SGHDN and CDR2 FVKESK. V lost 1 base and J 2 bases, leaving 11 bases between the germline ends. CDR3 sequence reads: CASSQGAGANTEAFF. The CDR3 DNA follows: TGTGCCAGCAGCCAAGGGGCAGGGGCTAACACTGAAGCTTTCTTT.

The chain couples TRBV9 to TRBJ2-1; 7 bases are shared with TRBD1. The germline gives CDR1 SGDLS, CDR2 YYNGEE. Unmatched junction bases numbered 4, after V lost 1 base and J lost 0 bases. The CDR3 contains 16 residues. CDR3 sequence reads: CASSVQGTVSYNEQFF. The CDR3 DNA is TGTGCCAGCAGCGTACAGGGGACAGTCTCCTACAATGAGCAGTTCTTC.

The chain links TRBV7-8 to TRBJ1-2; TRBD1 matches 10 bases. From germline, CDR1 is SGHVS and CDR2 FQNEAQ. This CDR3 is 16 amino acids long. Trimming cost V 5 bases and J 5 bases; bases outside gene matches: 11. CDR3 loop: CASSPGQGPSGYGYTF. CDR3 DNA: TGTGCCAGCAGCCCGGGACAGGGGCCTTCGGGGTATGGCTACACCTTC.

This chain links TRBV6-1 with TRBJ1-2; tentatively, D is TRBD1 (5 bases). Trimming cost V 3 bases and J 4 bases, with 9 bases left between them. The CDR3 has 13 amino acids. Germline CDR1 MNHNS, CDR2 SASEGT. The CDR3 bases are TGTGCCAGCAGTGACAGGGACTTCTATGGCTACACCTTC. Amino acid sequence: CASSDRDFYGYTF.

The chain's CDR3 is CASSERPGGTYEQYF. The CDR3 region has the DNA TGTGCCAGCAGCGAGAGACCGGGGGGGACCTACGAGCAGTACTTC. The V gene is TRBV6-5, the J gene TRBJ2-7; 8 nucleotides line up with TRBD2. This CDR3 contains 15 residues. Germline CDR1 MNHEY, CDR2 SVGAGI. V lost 6 bases and J lost 2; bases outside the gene matches: 9.

The chain has TRBV4-1 and TRBJ2-3; maybe TRBD2 (5 bases). The V gene lost 4 bases and the J gene lost 2 bases, with 22 bases spanning the gap. The CDR3 totals 18 residues. Germline CDR1 and CDR2: MGHRA and YSYEKL. The CDR3 spells CASSPQTAPGSLTDTQYF. CDR3 DNA sequence: TGCGCCAGCAGCCCCCAGACGGCCCCGGGGAGTCTCACAGATACGCAGTATTTT.

The V gene is TRBV5-1, the J gene TRBJ2-7, with TRBD1 identical over 7 bases. Germline lookup yields CDR1 SGHRS and CDR2 YFSETQ. The CDR3 spans 15 residues. The V gene end was trimmed by 2 bases and the J gene end by 5 bases; junction bases not matched to a gene: 10. The CDR3 loop reads CASSFRNRGTDEQYF. The CDR3 DNA reads TGCGCCAGCAGCTTTAGGAACAGGGGTACAGACGAGCAGTACTTC.

This chain uses TRBV19 with TRBJ1-2; TRBD1 is a possible D gene (5 bases). The CDR3 runs to 16 residues. Trimming stripped 1 base from V and 8 bases from J, with 20 bases between. Per the germline V gene, CDR1 is LNHDA and CDR2 is SQIVND (reference sequence). The CDR3 sequence: CASSIGTPGLSGGYTF. CDR3 nucleotide sequence: TGTGCCAGTAGTATAGGTACGCCGGGACTGAGCGGGGGCTACACCTTC. Full variable domain (missing parts from reference TRBV19 and TRBJ1-2): DGGITQSPKYLFRKEGQNVTLSCEQNLNHDAMYWYRQDPGQGLRLIYYSQIVNDFQKGDIAEGYSVSREKKESFPLTVTSAQKNPTAFYLCASSIGTPGLSGGYTFGSGTRLTVV.

The genes are TRBV5-6 and TRBJ2-5, with D perhaps TRBD1 (6 bases). Germline V gene lookup returns CDR1 SGHDT and CDR2 YYEEEE. Trimming took off 0 bases at V and 5 bases at J, with 14 bases between the two ends. CDR3 length: 15 amino acids. The CDR3 loop is CASSLGTGSAETQYF. DNA for the CDR3: TGTGCCAGCAGCTTGGGAACAGGGAGTGCGGAGACCCAGTACTTC.